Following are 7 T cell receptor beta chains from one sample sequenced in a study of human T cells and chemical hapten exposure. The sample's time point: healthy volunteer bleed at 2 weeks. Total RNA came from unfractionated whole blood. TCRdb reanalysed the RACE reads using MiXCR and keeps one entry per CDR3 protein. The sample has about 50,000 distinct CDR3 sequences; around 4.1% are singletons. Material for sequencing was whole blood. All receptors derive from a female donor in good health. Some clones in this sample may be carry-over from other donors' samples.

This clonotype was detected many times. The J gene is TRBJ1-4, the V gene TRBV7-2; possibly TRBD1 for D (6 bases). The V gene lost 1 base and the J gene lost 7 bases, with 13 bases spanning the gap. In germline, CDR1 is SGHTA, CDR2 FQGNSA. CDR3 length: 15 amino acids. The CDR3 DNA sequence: TGTGCCAGCAGCTTAGTCGGGGGGCAGGGTGAAAAACTGTTTTTT. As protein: CASSLVGGQGEKLFF.

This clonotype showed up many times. CDR3 in amino acids: CSATGTGKQPQHF. The CDR3 nucleotides are TGCAGTGCGACCGGGACAGGGAAGCAGCCCCAGCATTTT. The rearrangement links TRBV20-1 to TRBJ1-5; 9 positions match TRBD1. V dropped 6 bases and J dropped 7; count of bases not matched to a gene: 7. Germline CDR1 is DFQATT and CDR2 is SNEGSKA (reference sequence). CDR3 length: 13 amino acids.

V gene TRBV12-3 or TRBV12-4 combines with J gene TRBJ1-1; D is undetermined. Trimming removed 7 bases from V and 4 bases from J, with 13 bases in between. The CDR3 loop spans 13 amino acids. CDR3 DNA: TGTGCCAGCACCTGGGAACGCAGCACTGAAGCTTTCTTT. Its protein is CASTWERSTEAFF.

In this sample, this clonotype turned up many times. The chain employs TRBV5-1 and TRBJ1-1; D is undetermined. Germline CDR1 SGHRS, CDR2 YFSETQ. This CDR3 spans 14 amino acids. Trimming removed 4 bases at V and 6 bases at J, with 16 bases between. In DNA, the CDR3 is TGCGCCAGCAGCCCAACCCTGTTCCCCCCTGAAGCTTTCTTT. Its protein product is CASSPTLFPPEAFF.

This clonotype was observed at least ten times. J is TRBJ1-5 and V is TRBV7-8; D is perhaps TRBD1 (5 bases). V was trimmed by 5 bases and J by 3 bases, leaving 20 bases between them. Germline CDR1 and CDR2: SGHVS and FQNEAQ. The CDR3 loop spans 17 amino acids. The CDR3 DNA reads TGTGCCAGCAGCCCCCCGGCTGGCGGAGGGGCCAATCAGCCCCAGCATTTT. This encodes CASSPPAGGGANQPQHF.

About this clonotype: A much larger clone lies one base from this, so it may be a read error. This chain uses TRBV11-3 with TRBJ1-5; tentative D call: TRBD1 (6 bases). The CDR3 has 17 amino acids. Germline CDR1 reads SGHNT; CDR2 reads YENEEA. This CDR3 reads CASSLVAVRGSDQPQNF. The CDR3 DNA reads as TGTGCCAGCAGCTTAGTGGCTGTCAGGGGTAGTGATCAGCCCCAGAATTTT.

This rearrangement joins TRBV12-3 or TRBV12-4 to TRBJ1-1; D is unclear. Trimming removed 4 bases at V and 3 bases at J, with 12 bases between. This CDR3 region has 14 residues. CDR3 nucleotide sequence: TGTGCCAGCAGTTCCGGAGGGATGGACACTGAAGCTTTCTTT. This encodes CASSSGGMDTEAFF.